The clone carrying this T cell receptor beta chain occurred once. Its antigen is not known. The data were obtained in a study of cytomegalovirus exposure and HLA in healthy donors. Study results and caveats: Reports showed the classifier diagnosing cytomegalovirus status with high specificity and sensitivity.

V was pared by 0 bases and J by 2 bases, with 8 bases of the junction left unmatched. Germline-derived CDR1 and CDR2 are SGDLS and YYNGEE. The CDR3 contains 17 residues. TCRdb's copy holds only in-frame clones and misses some; the assay was immunoSEQ multiplex PCR. The profile shows about 150,000 clones, roughly nine tenths of them singletons. The sequencing sample was made of PBMCs. The receptor's source is a woman aged 18-29 years in good health and CMV-seropositive. The chain recombines TRBV9 with TRBJ2-3; TRBD2 aligns across 8 bases. Written as DNA, the CDR3 is TGTGCCAGCAGCGTAGATCCTAGCGGGCTGTACACAGATACGCAGTATTTT. Its protein product is CASSVDPSGLYTDTQYF.